This TCR beta chain was identified in a study of shared clonotypes between healthy human individuals. Concerning this clone: Its antigen is undetermined.

Naive CD8 cells lacked CD45RO and underwent positive selection for CCR7, leaving out terminally differentiated effector memory CD45RA+ cells. The CDR3 is 15 amino acids. Germline V gene sequence: CDR1 MNHNY, CDR2 SVGAGI (reference sequence). Trimming cost V 3 bases and J 5 bases, with 16 bases left between them. Study-wide findings and caveats: The naive CD4 repertoires of four donors were compared, and approximately 4.7% of clonotypes were shared. Against clonotypes common to all four donors, non-shared ones had lower generation probabilities. Estimated richness values were generally larger in naive subsets than in memory subsets.

The method was immunoSEQ multiplex PCR; TCRdb's version includes in-frame clones alone and lacks a portion of them. Of about 2.2 million clones in the sample, roughly 95% are singletons; the top ten hold more than 1.5%. The sequenced material came from naive CD8+ T cells from PBMCs. The TCR originated in a man aged 18 to 35 in good health. Some clones in this sample may be carry-over from other donors' samples. The chain uses TRBV6-6 and TRBJ1-2, with D unclear. As DNA, the CDR3 is TGTGCCAGCAGTTATCTACGATTCGAAGAATATGGCTACACCTTC. Translation: CASSYLRFEEYGYTF.